Listed below are T cell receptor beta chains from one sample, sequenced in a study of human T cells and chemical hapten exposure. TCRdb reprocessed the RACE reads via MiXCR and lists one record per CDR3 protein. Of 150,000 to 200,000 distinct CDR3 sequences listed, about a fifth are singletons. Specimen: whole blood, collected in connection with sensitization to the hapten diphenylcyclopropenone (DPC). Receptor source: a woman aged 45 to 65 with alopecia areata. Some clones in this sample may be carry-over from other donors' samples. Each CDR3 is given with its conserved first and last residue. Fields, in order: CDR3 DNA, CDR3 protein, J gene, clone size, V gene, D gene. The D gene is left open where the match is weak. Part of the rows lack a size; the others show once, few, many or a class for expanded clones.

TGTGCCAGCAGTGACGTTGACAGCTCCTACGAGCAGTACTTC | CASSDVDSSYEQYF | TRBJ2-7 | few | TRBV6-2/TRBV6-3 | .
TGTGCCAGCAGTCCCCGGACAGGGTTCGCCACTGAAGCTTTCTTT | CASSPRTGFATEAFF | TRBJ1-1 | . | TRBV12-3/TRBV12-4 | TRBD1
TGTGCCAGCAGCCCACAGACAGGGTTGAATGAAAAACTGTTTTTT | CASSPQTGLNEKLFF | TRBJ1-4 | few | TRBV5-4 | TRBD1
TGCAGTGCTAGAGAGGGGACTAGTATCTACGAGCAGTACTTC | CSAREGTSIYEQYF | TRBJ2-7 | . | TRBV20-1 | TRBD2
TGCAGTGCTAGCGGGGACGACAATGAGCAGTTCTTC | CSASGDDNEQFF | TRBJ2-1 | few | TRBV20-1 | .
TGTGCCAGCAGTATAGACAGGGGGCACGAAAAACTGTTTTTT | CASSIDRGHEKLFF | TRBJ1-4 | few | TRBV2 | TRBD1
TGTGCCAGCAGTGAACAGCCGAAAGATCAGCCCCAGCATTTT | CASSEQPKDQPQHF | TRBJ1-5 | few | TRBV6-1 | .
TGTGCCACCAGCAGAGATGGAGGGACTAGTATCTACAATGAGCAGTTCTTC | CATSRDGGTSIYNEQFF | TRBJ2-1 | few | TRBV15 | TRBD2
TGTGCCAGCAGCCAAGATTACGCTAGCGGGAGTATGGGAACCTACAATGAGCAGTTCTTC | CASSQDYASGSMGTYNEQFF | TRBJ2-1 | . | TRBV4-2 | TRBD2
TGCAGCGTTGAGGAGGTGGGAATTAACACTGAAGCTTTCTTT | CSVEEVGINTEAFF | TRBJ1-1 | . | TRBV29-1 | .
TGTGCCAGCAGCTTCCGGACAGGGGGTATGGAAGCTTTCTTT | CASSFRTGGMEAFF | TRBJ1-1 | few | TRBV7-2 | TRBD1
TGCGCCAGCAGCTTGGGGCTAAGCACAGATACGCAGTATTTT | CASSLGLSTDTQYF | TRBJ2-3 | many | TRBV5-1 | .
TGTGCCAGCATGGTGGGAGGAAGAGATGAGCAGTTCTTC | CASMVGGRDEQFF | TRBJ2-1 | few | TRBV2 | .
TGCAGTGCTCTTCCCGACACGGGGAGAAATTCACCCCTCCACTTT | CSALPDTGRNSPLHF | TRBJ1-6 | few | TRBV20-1 | .
TGTGCCAGCAGCACTAGTTTCTACGAGCAGTACTTC | CASSTSFYEQYF | TRBJ2-7 | few | TRBV12-3/TRBV12-4 | .
TGTGCCATCAGTGAGTCGGACAGGCGGACAACTAATGAAAAACTGTTTTTT | CAISESDRRTTNEKLFF | TRBJ1-4 | . | TRBV10-3 | TRBD1
TGCGCCAGCAGCTCCACCCGGGACAGTCCCTACGAGCAGTACTTC | CASSSTRDSPYEQYF | TRBJ2-7 | . | TRBV5-1 | TRBD1
TGTGCCAGCAGCAAAGGGGACACCAGATCCACAGATACGCAGTATTTT | CASSKGDTRSTDTQYF | TRBJ2-3 | many | TRBV11-1 | .
TGTGCCAGCAGTGTCGGACAGGGGGACAATCAGCCCCAGCATTTT | CASSVGQGDNQPQHF | TRBJ1-5 | few | TRBV12-3/TRBV12-4 | TRBD1
TGTGCCAGCTCCCGGGAGGCTGGGCTAGCGGCCAATGAGCAGTTCTTC | CASSREAGLAANEQFF | TRBJ2-1 | . | TRBV18 | TRBD2
TGTGCCAGCAGCTTGGTAACGGCGGGACCCTACAATGAGCAGTTCTTC | CASSLVTAGPYNEQFF | TRBJ2-1 | many | TRBV11-2 | .
TGTGCCAGCAGCTTGCGGGAGGGCCCCTACAATGAGCAGTTCTTC | CASSLREGPYNEQFF | TRBJ2-1 | few | TRBV11-1 | TRBD2
TGTGCCAGCAGCCCGACTGGGGCCAGGGAGACCCAGTACTTC | CASSPTGARETQYF | TRBJ2-5 | . | TRBV12-3/TRBV12-4 | .
TGTGCCATCGGTCGGGCCCTACTCGGGGAGCAGTACTTC | CAIGRALLGEQYF | TRBJ2-7 | few | TRBV10-3 | .
TGTGCCACCAGCAGAGACCTTGTAGGGGGCTATGGCTACACCTTC | CATSRDLVGGYGYTF | TRBJ1-2 | few | TRBV15 | .
TGTGCCAGCAGACAGGGTTCCTACGAGCAGTACTTC | CASRQGSYEQYF | TRBJ2-7 | . | TRBV25-1 | .
TGCGCCAGCAGCTTGGCCGGGACGAAGTATAATTCACCCCTCCACTTT | CASSLAGTKYNSPLHF | TRBJ1-6 | few | TRBV5-1 | .
TGCGCCAGCAGCGGGGCAGTCCAAAAACGGGAGGAAGCTTTCTTT | CASSGAVQKREEAFF | TRBJ1-1 | . | TRBV5-1 | .
TGTGCCAGCAGCCCCATAGCGGGAGTATACAATGAGCAGTTCTTC | CASSPIAGVYNEQFF | TRBJ2-1 | . | TRBV7-2 | TRBD2
TGCAGCGTTGAGACGCGGCGAGGCGGAGAGCAGTACTTC | CSVETRRGGEQYF | TRBJ2-7 | many | TRBV29-1 | .
TGTGCCAGCAGTTTACGGGCAGGGGGGCTGTTTTTT | CASSLRAGGLFF | TRBJ2-2 | few | TRBV12-3/TRBV12-4 | TRBD1
TGCAGCGTTGCTCTTCGACAGGGGACTGAAGCTTTCTTT | CSVALRQGTEAFF | TRBJ1-1 | few | TRBV29-1 | TRBD1
TGCAGCGTTGGAAAGGTGAACACCGGGGAGCTGTTTTTT | CSVGKVNTGELFF | TRBJ2-2 | . | TRBV29-1 | .
TGTGCCATCAGTGAGGGTGGCGGCAATCAGCCCCAGCATTTT | CAISEGGGNQPQHF | TRBJ1-5 | few | TRBV10-3 | .
TGTGCCAGCAGTGAAGGCAGGGGCCTGGATTCACCCCTCCACTTT | CASSEGRGLDSPLHF | TRBJ1-6 | . | TRBV2 | .
TGTGCCAGCACTACTAGCGGGAGCGCAGATACGCAGTATTTT | CASTTSGSADTQYF | TRBJ2-3 | few | TRBV19 | TRBD2